Listed below are T cell receptor beta chains from one sample, sequenced in a study of CD8 T cells in Susac syndrome. MiXCR, run by TCRdb on the immunoSEQ multiplex PCR reads, gives a single entry per CDR3 protein. The data show hundreds of thousands of distinct CDR3 sequences, roughly 85% seen once. The sequenced material came from CD8+ T cells from PBMCs. Receptors originate from a human donor with multiple sclerosis. The CDR3 runs from the conserved cysteine through the conserved F or W. A D gene is named only where the DNA matches it firmly. Some rows have no size entry. The others give once, few or many, or a class for an expanded clone.

TRBD2,TRBJ2-7,once,TRBV4-3,CASSQENLAVYEQYF,TGCGCCAGCAGCCAAGAGAACCTAGCGGTGTACGAGCAGTACTTC
TRBD2,TRBJ2-7,few,TRBV7-6,CASSASTSGSNEQYF,TGTGCCAGCAGCGCCTCGACTAGCGGGAGCAACGAGCAGTACTTC
.,TRBJ2-1,.,TRBV9,CASSGVNEQFF,TGTGCCAGCAGCGGGGTGAATGAGCAGTTCTTC
TRBD1,TRBJ1-5,.,TRBV15,CATSSTAGGQPQHF,TGTGCCACCAGCAGCACGGCAGGGGGGCAGCCCCAGCATTTT
.,TRBJ2-7,.,TRBV18,CASSPRSLERPYEQYF,TGTGCCAGCTCACCACGGAGTCTGGAACGACCCTACGAGCAGTACTTC
.,TRBJ2-4,.,TRBV3-1,CASSQDWIGTRAKNIQYF,TGTGCCAGCAGCCAAGATTGGATTGGAACTCGAGCCAAAAACATTCAGTACTTC
.,TRBJ1-1,.,TRBV10-2,CASSEQQGMNTEAFF,TGCGCCAGCAGTGAGCAACAGGGTATGAACACTGAAGCTTTCTTT
.,TRBJ2-7,.,TRBV12-3/TRBV12-4,CASSLYKGREQYF,TGTGCCAGCAGTTTGTACAAAGGGCGGGAGCAGTACTTC
.,TRBJ1-2,.,TRBV7-2,CASSHEPADYGYTF,TGTGCCAGCAGCCACGAACCGGCGGACTATGGCTACACCTTC
.,TRBJ2-2,.,TRBV6-5,CASSQDSSDTGELFF,TGTGCCAGCAGCCAAGACAGTTCGGACACCGGGGAGCTGTTTTTT
.,TRBJ1-1,.,TRBV6-6,CASSSRYFRDRTEAFF,TGTGCCAGCAGTTCTCGTTATTTCCGGGACCGGACTGAAGCTTTCTTT
.,TRBJ2-7,.,TRBV23-1,CASSQSRARNSGQYF,TGCGCCAGCAGTCAATCGCGGGCACGGAACTCCGGGCAGTACTTC
TRBD1,TRBJ2-7,.,TRBV28,CASRIGQGPYEQYF,TGTGCCAGCAGGATCGGACAGGGACCCTACGAGCAGTACTTC
.,TRBJ2-5,.,TRBV9,CARSYWGAEGETQYF,TGTGCCCGCAGCTATTGGGGGGCCGAGGGGGAGACCCAGTACTTC
.,TRBJ1-5,once,TRBV28,CASSPDTQPQHF,TGTGCCAGCAGTCCGGACACACAGCCCCAGCATTTT
TRBD2,TRBJ2-3,.,TRBV13,CASATSGDDTDTQYF,TGTGCCAGCGCCACTAGCGGTGATGATACAGATACGCAGTATTTT
.,TRBJ2-7,.,TRBV10-2,CASSTGTSSSYEQYF,TGCGCCAGCAGTACCGGGACTTCGAGCTCCTACGAGCAGTACTTC
.,TRBJ2-3,.,TRBV6-5,CASTPGLPRWDTQYF,TGTGCCAGCACCCCAGGGCTACCGAGGTGGGATACGCAGTATTTT
TRBD1,TRBJ2-7,few,TRBV20-1,CSARQGAVDYEQYF,TGCAGTGCTCGACAGGGGGCCGTCGACTACGAGCAGTACTTC
.,TRBJ2-5,.,TRBV2,CASSEGLETAQETQYF,TGTGCCAGCAGTGAAGGGCTCGAGACAGCGCAAGAGACCCAGTACTTC
.,TRBJ2-1,few,TRBV24-1,CATSQSRTGWTYNEQFF,TGTGCCACCAGCCAATCGCGGACGGGCTGGACCTACAATGAGCAGTTCTTC
TRBD1,TRBJ2-7,.,TRBV14,CASSLGPGQTTEQYF,TGTGCCAGCAGCCTTGGACCGGGACAGACGACCGAGCAGTACTTC